The rows below give T cell receptor beta chains drawn from one sample of a study of CD8 T cells in Susac syndrome. TCRdb processed the immunoSEQ multiplex PCR reads anew with MiXCR; each CDR3 protein has one entry. This sample has some 170,000 distinct CDR3 sequences, with roughly 95% found just once. The sequenced sample was CD4+ T cells from PBMCs. The receptors derive from a human donor in good health. CDR3s include the opening cysteine and the closing phenylalanine or tryptophan. The D gene is left open where the match is weak. The size of a clone is reported for some rows only, either as once, few or many, or as a class for expanded clones.

j_call v_call clone_size d_call cdr3_length cdr3_aa cdr3_nt
TRBJ2-2 TRBV20-1 NA NA 14 CSARGRTNTGELFF TGCAGTGCTAGGGGCAGGACGAACACCGGGGAGCTGTTTTTT
TRBJ1-2 TRBV15 NA NA 13 CATSRDHEDGYTF TGTGCCACCAGCAGAGATCATGAGGATGGCTACACCTTC
TRBJ2-7 TRBV6-1 few TRBD1 14 CATVNPGTGDEQYF TGTGCCACCGTCAATCCGGGGACAGGGGACGAGCAGTACTTC
TRBJ2-5 TRBV5-1 NA NA 15 CASSGGRTDQETQYF TGCGCCAGCAGCGGGGGCCGGACGGACCAAGAGACCCAGTACTTC
TRBJ1-2 TRBV5-1 NA NA 12 CASSFAGAGYTF TGCGCCAGCAGCTTTGCAGGGGCTGGCTACACCTTC
TRBJ2-7 TRBV7-3 NA TRBD1 15 CASSGGQGPFYEQYF TGTGCCAGCAGCGGCGGACAGGGGCCGTTCTACGAGCAGTACTTC
TRBJ2-7 TRBV19 NA TRBD1 15 CASSIPDRAIYEQYF TGTGCCAGTAGTATTCCGGACAGGGCCATCTACGAGCAGTACTTC
TRBJ2-3 TRBV19 NA NA 14 CASSVEPGPDTQYF TGTGCCAGTAGCGTAGAACCTGGCCCAGATACGCAGTATTTT
TRBJ2-1 TRBV5-1 NA NA 16 CASSLEVIGNLNEQFF TGCGCCAGCAGCTTGGAAGTGATCGGGAACCTCAATGAGCAGTTCTTC
TRBJ2-3 TRBV3-1 NA NA 14 CASSLTGLGDTQYF TGTGCCAGCAGCCTGACAGGTCTAGGGGATACGCAGTATTTT
TRBJ2-6 TRBV5-4 NA TRBD2 16 CASSPAGGLGANVLTF TGTGCCAGCAGCCCCGCGGGGGGACTTGGGGCCAACGTCCTGACTTTC
TRBJ2-7 TRBV2 NA NA 16 CASSEALMAGSYEQYF TGTGCCAGCAGTGAAGCGCTGATGGCAGGCTCCTACGAGCAGTACTTC
TRBJ2-2 TRBV6-1 NA TRBD1 16 CASSRRPMDRPGELFF TGTGCCAGCAGTCGACGACCAATGGACAGGCCCGGGGAGCTGTTTTTT
TRBJ1-4 TRBV10-3 once TRBD1 15 CAISESEGARGKLFF TGTGCCATCAGTGAGTCGGAGGGGGCGCGGGGTAAACTGTTTTTT
TRBJ1-5 TRBV20-1 NA TRBD1 13 CSAWDRINQPQHF TGCAGTGCGTGGGACAGAATCAATCAGCCCCAGCATTTT
TRBJ2-1 TRBV6-2/TRBV6-3 once NA 12 CASSYLAYEQFF TGTGCCAGCAGTTACTTGGCGTATGAGCAGTTCTTC
TRBJ2-5 TRBV10-3 NA NA 14 CAISESTDSFPQYF TGTGCCATCAGTGAGTCTACCGACAGCTTCCCTCAGTACTTC
TRBJ1-5 TRBV6-5 once TRBD1 15 CASSPAGGMKQPQHF TGTGCCAGCAGTCCCGCAGGGGGGATGAAACAGCCCCAGCATTTT
TRBJ1-2 TRBV12-3/TRBV12-4 NA NA 13 CASSLKRGGGYTF TGTGCCAGCAGTTTAAAGAGGGGAGGTGGCTACACCTTC
TRBJ2-3 TRBV7-2 NA NA 14 CASSLARGSDTQYF TGTGCCAGCAGCTTAGCGCGCGGTTCAGATACGCAGTATTTT
TRBJ1-2 TRBV24-1 NA NA 13 CATSDSYGVGYTF TGTGCCACCAGTGATTCATACGGGGTCGGCTACACCTTC
TRBJ1-1 TRBV5-4 NA NA 15 CASSSYSDGYTEAFF TGTGCCAGCAGCTCCTACTCCGACGGATACACTGAAGCTTTCTTT
TRBJ2-2 TRBV25-1 NA NA 11 CASSEFVELFF TGTGCCAGCAGTGAATTTGTGGAGCTGTTTTTT
TRBJ1-1 TRBV5-4 NA NA 12 CASRRPTGEAFF TGTGCCAGCAGGCGGCCGACGGGTGAAGCTTTCTTT
TRBJ2-7 TRBV29-1 NA TRBD1 13 CSASTGVSYEQYF TGCAGCGCCTCTACAGGGGTGAGCTACGAGCAGTACTTC
TRBJ1-5 TRBV3-1 NA NA 20 CASSQDWTVKTSRGNQPQHF TGTGCCAGCAGCCAAGATTGGACAGTTAAAACCTCACGGGGAAATCAGCCCCAGCATTTT
TRBJ1-3 TRBV20-1 once NA 13 CSATQGSRNTIYF TGCAGTGCTACCCAGGGGTCTCGGAACACCATATATTTT
TRBJ1-2 TRBV7-6 NA NA 15 CASSLNPQNPLGYTF TGTGCCAGCAGCTTAAACCCCCAGAACCCTTTAGGCTACACCTTC
TRBJ2-7 TRBV7-9 NA NA 14 CASSPGTAIVEQYF TGTGCCAGCAGTCCCGGGACGGCCATCGTCGAGCAGTACTTC
TRBJ2-1 TRBV5-1 NA NA 16 CASAPGGFSSYNEQFF TGCGCCAGCGCCCCCGGCGGGTTCAGCTCCTACAATGAGCAGTTCTTC
TRBJ2-3 TRBV19 NA NA 16 CASSPRDGAGTDTQYF TGTGCCAGTAGTCCCCGGGACGGGGCGGGTACAGATACGCAGTATTTT
TRBJ2-2 TRBV5-8 NA NA 15 CASSIGQRGTGELFF TGTGCCAGCAGCATTGGACAGAGAGGCACCGGGGAGCTGTTTTTT
TRBJ1-2 TRBV7-9 NA NA 13 CASTPRAVDGYTF TGTGCCAGCACCCCACGAGCAGTCGATGGCTACACCTTC
TRBJ2-1 TRBV20-1 NA TRBD2 15 CSARVGAGGHNEQFF TGCAGTGCTAGAGTGGGAGCGGGGGGCCACAATGAGCAGTTCTTC
TRBJ1-2 TRBV2 NA TRBD1 13 CASRGTGNYGYTF TGTGCCAGCAGGGGGACAGGGAACTATGGCTACACCTTC
TRBJ1-4 TRBV5-1 NA NA 14 CASSLNQGYEKLFF TGCGCCAGCAGCTTGAATCAGGGATATGAAAAACTGTTTTTT
TRBJ2-1 TRBV10-1 once NA 15 CASSESQGWGNEQFF TGCGCCAGCAGTGAGTCCCAGGGTTGGGGCAATGAGCAGTTCTTC
TRBJ1-2 TRBV20-1 NA TRBD1 13 CSAGQGASYGYTF TGCAGTGCCGGACAGGGGGCTTCTTATGGCTACACCTTC
TRBJ2-1 TRBV6-2/TRBV6-3 NA TRBD2 12 CASGDTYNEQFF TGTGCTAGCGGGGACACCTACAATGAGCAGTTCTTC
TRBJ1-5 TRBV6-6 NA NA 12 CASSYDSQPQHF TGTGCCAGCAGTTACGATAGTCAGCCCCAGCATTTT
TRBJ1-3 TRBV7-8 NA NA 17 CASSPGEGSSSGNTIYF TGTGCCAGCAGCCCGGGGGAGGGGTCGAGCTCTGGAAACACCATATATTTT
TRBJ2-5 TRBV9 NA TRBD2 16 CASSVVVAGGQETQYF TGTGCCAGCAGCGTAGTTGTGGCGGGGGGTCAAGAGACCCAGTACTTC
TRBJ1-6 TRBV20-1 once NA 16 CSARVVSGASNSPLHF TGCAGTGCTAGAGTAGTTTCAGGGGCCTCGAATTCACCCCTCCACTTT